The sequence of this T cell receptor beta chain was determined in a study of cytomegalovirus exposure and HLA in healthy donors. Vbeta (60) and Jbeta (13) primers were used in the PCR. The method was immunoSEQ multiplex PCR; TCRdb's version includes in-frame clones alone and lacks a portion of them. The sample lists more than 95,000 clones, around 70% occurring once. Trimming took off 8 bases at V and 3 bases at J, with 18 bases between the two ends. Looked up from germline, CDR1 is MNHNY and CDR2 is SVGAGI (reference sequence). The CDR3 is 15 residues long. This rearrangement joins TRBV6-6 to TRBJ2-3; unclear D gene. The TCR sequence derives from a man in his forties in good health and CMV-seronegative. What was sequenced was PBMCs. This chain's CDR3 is CASGHETDTTDTQYF. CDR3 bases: TGTGCCAGCGGGCATGAGACCGACACGACAGATACGCAGTATTTT.